This TCR beta chain was recorded in a study of control samples from healthy donors and cancer patients. This CDR3 is built from 15 residues. Looked up from germline, CDR1 is LNHDA and CDR2 is SQIVND (reference sequence). Losses at the gene ends were 4 bases for V and 4 bases for J; bases not matched to a gene: 5. Only in-frame clones appear in the TCRdb table, and some are missing; sequencing was by immunoSEQ multiplex PCR. The repertoire holds 95,000 to 100,000 clones, with roughly four fifths as singletons. The TCR comes from a man aged 60 to 75 in good health. V usage is TRBV19 and J usage is TRBJ1-4, with 8 nucleotides matching TRBD1. The sample comprised blood. DNA of the CDR3: TGTGCCAGTAGTAGGTACAGGGGGGATAATGAAAAACTGTTTTTT. Its translation is CASSRYRGDNEKLFF.